The entry below gives a single T cell receptor beta chain sequence along with its context. Its cognate antigen has yet to be identified. No clone much larger than this one lies a single base away; base qualities are absent. The CDR3 regions of human TCRbeta chains were analyzed by immunosequencing. On the authors' methods: Repertoire TCRs were checked for matches against a reference library of SARS-CoV-2-specific TCRs that had been generated using the MIRA antigen-specificity platform. Breadth was defined as the fraction of unique TCRs that were SARS-CoV-2-associated, and depth was defined as the fraction of total T cells that were SARS-CoV-2-associated. Each spike-specific TCR was assigned to its reactive spike region and to a CD4 or CD8 class using the MIRA data. Log10-transformed breadth and depth values were compared by one-way ANOVA with Sidak's multiple comparisons tests. This immuneACCESS table, as held by TCRdb, lists in-frame sequences with V and J called but not all clones. Of the missing ones, under half trace to an unresolved V gene in checked studies; the others have no known cause. The V and J calls and clone size are taken from that table; D and trimming were inferred from the DNA. The sample table holds about 110,000 clones, of which 89% were seen once. The ten largest account for approximately 3.1% of the sample.

The source of the sample is a study of T cell responses to AZD1222 COVID-19 vaccine (dated by TCRdb to about 2021). Broadly, across the study: A total of approximately 250 trial participants underwent TCR sequencing, of whom 200 to 220 had received two doses of AZD1222 and some 25 had received two doses of the MenACWY control vaccine. Trial participants were enrolled into age subgroups of 18-55, 56-69 and 70-plus years, which contained around 150, 29 and 61 TCR-sequenced participants, respectively. What the authors observed across the whole study: In the small 56-69-year group, the increase in depth fell short of significance, most likely because of low power. Participants were mostly white British, with more females than males. The authors suggested clonal diversity may have been underestimated. Reportedly, almost half of the unique spike-specific TCRs recognized epitopes lying outside the regions that are mutated in the B.1.351 and B.1.1.7 variants. Only five to seven AZD1222 recipients were SARS-CoV-2 seropositive at baseline, limiting conclusions about previously exposed vaccinees. CD4 TCRs associated with the vaccine covered the entire spike protein, and the dominant responses were in regions 160-218 and 743-854. Spike-specific TCR breadth and depth rose significantly after two AZD1222 doses compared with day 0 and with MenACWY recipients. Because no day 14 peak-response samples were available, the repertoires could be characterized only after the peak T cell response.

What this sample's time point label stands for: baseline before first vaccination. The treatment or condition label, as the study defines it: meningococcal conjugate vaccine given as trial control. Vaccinee samples were obtained from the UK trials COV001 and COV002, which included a single-blind randomized controlled phase 2/3 trial of AZD1222 (ChAdOx1 nCoV-19) in healthy adults. For TCRbeta chain sequencing, PBMC samples from trial participants were taken at day 0 and at day 28 after the second dose. The junction carries 4 bases between V and J, which are trimmed by 4 bases and 5 bases respectively. From the cysteine through the phenylalanine, the CDR3 covers 11 amino acids. Solely the CDR3 DNA is kept, with 33 bases framed from the first base. The germline V gene provides CDR1 SNHLY and CDR2 FYNNEI.

The V gene is TRBV2 and the J gene is TRBJ2-3; too little of a D gene remains to name it. The TCR sequence derives from an adult in good health. The sample in question was peripheral blood, obtained on day 0 of MenACWY control vaccination. The nucleotide sequence is given as TGTGCCAGCAGTGGGGAAGATACGCAGTATTTT. This codes for CASSGEDTQYF.